The rows below give T cell receptor beta chains drawn from one sample of a study of blood T cell repertoires in COVID-19. The data were produced by immunoSEQ multiplex PCR, yet TCRdb's version contains in-frame clones alone and is incomplete. Here the sample spans almost 250,000 clones, 75% to 90% being singletons. The sequencing input was PBMCs or T cells enriched from blood (not recorded which). All receptors come from a young woman who had recovered from COVID-19. CDR3s include the opening cysteine and the closing phenylalanine or tryptophan. A D gene is named only where the DNA matches it firmly. A row's size may be missing; if present it is once, few, many or a size class.

j_gene: TRBJ1-5; abundance: once; v_gene: TRBV10-3; d_gene: .; CDR3aa: CASDERGSSNQPQHF; CDR3nt: TGTGCCTCCGATGAAAGGGGGAGTAGCAATCAGCCCCAGCATTTT
j_gene: TRBJ1-2; abundance: .; v_gene: TRBV30; d_gene: .; CDR3aa: CAWNSGGGYTF; CDR3nt: TGTGCCTGGAATTCTGGCGGTGGCTACACCTTC
j_gene: TRBJ1-3; abundance: .; v_gene: TRBV4-3; d_gene: .; CDR3aa: CASSQVTFSEPGNTIYF; CDR3nt: TGCGCCAGCAGCCAAGTCACCTTCTCGGAGCCTGGAAACACCATATATTTT
j_gene: TRBJ1-5; abundance: .; v_gene: TRBV4-1; d_gene: TRBD1; CDR3aa: CASSRGQMNQPQHF; CDR3nt: TGCGCCAGCAGCAGGGGGCAGATGAATCAGCCCCAGCATTTT
j_gene: TRBJ1-1; abundance: .; v_gene: TRBV20-1; d_gene: TRBD1; CDR3aa: CSASTGTGVTEAFF; CDR3nt: TGCAGTGCTAGTACCGGGACAGGGGTCACTGAAGCTTTCTTT
j_gene: TRBJ2-7; abundance: .; v_gene: TRBV15; d_gene: TRBD2; CDR3aa: CATSREASGRNEQYF; CDR3nt: TGTGCCACCAGCAGAGAGGCTAGCGGGAGGAACGAGCAGTACTTC
j_gene: TRBJ2-5; abundance: .; v_gene: TRBV5-1; d_gene: TRBD1; CDR3aa: CASSLLTGEETQYF; CDR3nt: TGCGCCAGCAGCCTCCTGACAGGGGAGGAGACCCAGTACTTC
j_gene: TRBJ2-3; abundance: .; v_gene: TRBV9; d_gene: TRBD2; CDR3aa: CASSASSGTSDTQYF; CDR3nt: TGTGCCAGCAGCGCGTCTAGCGGGACCTCCGATACGCAGTATTTT
j_gene: TRBJ2-5; abundance: .; v_gene: TRBV28; d_gene: .; CDR3aa: CASSPQGWGETQYF; CDR3nt: TGTGCCAGCAGTCCTCAGGGGTGGGGAGAGACCCAGTACTTC
j_gene: TRBJ2-1; abundance: once; v_gene: TRBV30; d_gene: .; CDR3aa: CAWTPPRRIAKDNEQFF; CDR3nt: TGTGCCTGGACTCCCCCAAGGAGGATAGCGAAGGACAATGAGCAGTTCTTC
j_gene: TRBJ2-3; abundance: .; v_gene: TRBV30; d_gene: TRBD1; CDR3aa: CAWTPGGGPDTQYF; CDR3nt: TGTGCCTGGACTCCAGGGGGCGGGCCAGATACGCAGTATTTT
j_gene: TRBJ2-2; abundance: .; v_gene: TRBV28; d_gene: TRBD1; CDR3aa: CASTPSGQRNTGELFF; CDR3nt: TGTGCCAGCACCCCTTCGGGACAGAGGAACACCGGGGAGCTGTTTTTT
j_gene: TRBJ2-5; abundance: .; v_gene: TRBV29-1; d_gene: .; CDR3aa: CSLTSGETQYF; CDR3nt: TGCAGCCTCACCTCCGGGGAGACCCAGTACTTC
j_gene: TRBJ2-5; abundance: .; v_gene: TRBV19; d_gene: .; CDR3aa: CASSRLGSYQETQYF; CDR3nt: TGTGCCAGTAGTAGGCTCGGGAGCTACCAAGAGACCCAGTACTTC
j_gene: TRBJ2-7; abundance: .; v_gene: TRBV7-2; d_gene: TRBD1; CDR3aa: CASSLGTPQGGAYEQYF; CDR3nt: TGTGCCAGCAGCTTAGGGACCCCACAGGGGGGAGCCTACGAGCAGTACTTC
j_gene: TRBJ2-7; abundance: .; v_gene: TRBV19; d_gene: TRBD2; CDR3aa: CASSIIAGEGYEQYF; CDR3nt: TGTGCCAGTAGTATCATAGCGGGAGAAGGGTACGAGCAGTACTTC
j_gene: TRBJ2-7; abundance: .; v_gene: TRBV5-8; d_gene: .; CDR3aa: CASSLVVARWEQYF; CDR3nt: TGTGCCAGCAGCTTGGTCGTAGCGCGGTGGGAGCAGTACTTC
j_gene: TRBJ2-2; abundance: .; v_gene: TRBV10-3; d_gene: TRBD2; CDR3aa: CATSPIAGGGGTGELFF; CDR3nt: TGTGCCACCTCCCCCATAGCGGGAGGGGGCGGCACCGGGGAGCTGTTTTTT
j_gene: TRBJ2-5; abundance: .; v_gene: TRBV5-4; d_gene: TRBD2; CDR3aa: CASTRGVSSGSKETQYF; CDR3nt: TGTGCCAGCACCCGAGGGGTATCAAGCGGGAGCAAAGAGACCCAGTACTTC
j_gene: TRBJ2-1; abundance: .; v_gene: TRBV28; d_gene: .; CDR3aa: CASSPVEPTGLGEQFF; CDR3nt: TGTGCCAGCAGTCCCGTGGAACCAACAGGGTTGGGTGAGCAGTTCTTC
j_gene: TRBJ1-4; abundance: .; v_gene: TRBV10-3; d_gene: TRBD1; CDR3aa: CAISEPPGTGGEKLFF; CDR3nt: TGTGCCATCAGTGAGCCCCCCGGGACAGGGGGGGAAAAACTGTTTTTT
j_gene: TRBJ1-6; abundance: .; v_gene: TRBV9; d_gene: .; CDR3aa: CASSSDSGQTPLHF; CDR3nt: TGTGCCAGCAGCTCAGACTCAGGGCAGACACCCCTCCACTTT
j_gene: TRBJ1-1; abundance: once; v_gene: TRBV3-1/TRBV3-2; d_gene: .; CDR3aa: CASSQTRRLPEAFF; CDR3nt: TGTGCCAGCAGCCAAACTAGACGTCTTCCAGAAGCTTTCTTT
j_gene: TRBJ2-1; abundance: .; v_gene: TRBV24-1; d_gene: TRBD2; CDR3aa: CATSGEGWDEQFF; CDR3nt: TGTGCCACCAGTGGGGAGGGGTGGGATGAGCAGTTCTTC
j_gene: TRBJ1-4; abundance: .; v_gene: TRBV30; d_gene: .; CDR3aa: CAWSGGKATNEKLFF; CDR3nt: TGTGCCTGGAGTGGAGGGAAAGCAACTAATGAAAAACTGTTTTTT
j_gene: TRBJ2-1; abundance: .; v_gene: TRBV4-1; d_gene: .; CDR3aa: CASSQPLRRPYNEQFF; CDR3nt: TGCGCCAGCAGCCAACCACTGAGGAGGCCGTACAATGAGCAGTTCTTC
j_gene: TRBJ2-7; abundance: once; v_gene: TRBV14; d_gene: TRBD1; CDR3aa: CASSQSFPRQGRTSSYEQYF; CDR3nt: TGTGCCAGCAGCCAAAGTTTCCCGAGACAGGGTCGAACAAGCTCCTACGAGCAGTACTTC
j_gene: TRBJ1-5; abundance: many; v_gene: TRBV12-3/TRBV12-4; d_gene: TRBD1; CDR3aa: CASGTGGHQPQHF; CDR3nt: TGTGCCAGTGGGACAGGGGGTCATCAGCCCCAGCATTTT
j_gene: TRBJ1-5; abundance: .; v_gene: TRBV30; d_gene: .; CDR3aa: CAWSVGRVGQPQHF; CDR3nt: TGTGCCTGGAGTGTGGGCAGGGTTGGACAGCCCCAGCATTTT
j_gene: TRBJ2-1; abundance: .; v_gene: TRBV15; d_gene: TRBD2; CDR3aa: CATSREISGRGAEQFF; CDR3nt: TGTGCCACCAGCAGAGAGATTAGCGGGAGAGGAGCTGAGCAGTTCTTC
j_gene: TRBJ1-2; abundance: .; v_gene: TRBV6-5; d_gene: TRBD1; CDR3aa: CASSRDRVFGYTF; CDR3nt: TGTGCCAGCAGTAGGGACAGGGTGTTCGGCTACACCTTC
j_gene: TRBJ2-1; abundance: few; v_gene: TRBV7-6; d_gene: TRBD2; CDR3aa: CASSLLAGGTYEQFF; CDR3nt: TGTGCCAGCAGCTTACTAGCGGGAGGGACGTATGAGCAGTTCTTC
j_gene: TRBJ1-1; abundance: .; v_gene: TRBV10-3; d_gene: TRBD1; CDR3aa: CAMNKQGVNTEAFF; CDR3nt: TGTGCCATGAACAAACAGGGGGTTAACACTGAAGCTTTCTTT